Listed here are 14 T cell receptor beta chains from one sample, sequenced in a study of cytomegalovirus exposure and HLA in healthy donors. In the PCR, 60 Vbeta and 13 Jbeta primers were used. Generated by immunoSEQ multiplex PCR, the TCRdb table keeps only in-frame clones and is missing some. The data hold some 100,000 clones, with roughly three quarters observed a single time. Sequencing used PBMCs. These receptors originate from a female donor in good health and CMV-seropositive.

The CDR3 reads CASSPPGDYEQYF. The DNA for the CDR3 is TGTGCCAGCAGCCCCCCCGGGGACTACGAGCAGTACTTC. V gene TRBV21-1 combines with J gene TRBJ2-7; the table's TRBD2 call for D was not verified on the DNA. TRBV21-1 constitutes a pseudogene. This CDR3 spans 13 amino acids.

This chain connects TRBV10-2 to TRBJ2-5, with 7 positions matching TRBD1. This CDR3 contains 14 residues. The germline CDR1 and CDR2 sequences are WSHSY and SAAADI. The J segment lost 1 base and the V segment lost 6 bases, leaving 5 bases of the junction unmatched. The CDR3 DNA reads as TGCGCCAGCAGCCAAAAGGGGGCCCAAGAGACCCAGTACTTC. Its translation: CASSQKGAQETQYF.

The chain joins TRBV30 to TRBJ2-5; 9 bases agree with TRBD2. Germline values: CDR1 GTSNPN, CDR2 SVGIG (reference sequence). This CDR3 is 14 amino acids long. The junction had 6 bases not matched to a gene; V was cut back by 2 bases and J by 5 bases. CDR3 sequence (DNA): TGTGCCTGGAGTCGGCGGGGGGGCCGGGAGACCCAGTACTTC. Translated: CAWSRRGGRETQYF.

This sequence joins TRBV27 and TRBJ2-2; 12 bases are shared with TRBD2. The CDR3 contains 15 residues. CDR1 MNHEY and CDR2 SMNVEV come from the germline V gene (reference sequence). V lost 3 bases, J lost 6 bases, and 2 bases stayed unmatched. The CDR3 DNA is TGTGCCAGCAGTTTGGCTAGCGGGGGGGCCGGGGAGCTGTTTTTT. This translates into CASSLASGGAGELFF.

The genes are TRBV10-2 and TRBJ1-2; D may be TRBD1 (6 bases). This CDR3 has 15 residues. The V and J ends lost 2 bases and 4 bases respectively, with 14 bases between them. Germline V gives CDR1 WSHSY, CDR2 SAAADI. The CDR3 sequence is CASSEVRAGAYGYTF. In nucleotides, the CDR3 is TGCGCCAGCAGTGAGGTCAGGGCGGGGGCCTATGGCTACACCTTC.

The V call is TRBV11-2, the J call TRBJ2-7; D may be TRBD2 (7 bases). The CDR3 is 16 residues long. Deletions cut 3 bases from V and 3 bases from J, with 18 bases between. The germline V gene has CDR1 SGHAT and CDR2 FQNNGV. The CDR3 reads CASSLLRGGVGYEQYF. CDR3 in DNA: TGTGCCAGCAGCTTGTTGAGGGGGGGAGTGGGCTACGAGCAGTACTTC.

This chain links TRBV30 with TRBJ1-2, with 7 nucleotides matching TRBD1. V trimming: 5 bases; J trimming: 2 bases; junction bases outside the gene matches: 5. CDR3 size: 13 residues. CDR1 is GTSNPN and CDR2 is SVGIG in the germline V gene (reference sequence). The CDR3 here is CAWEGGANYGYTF. The CDR3 DNA follows: TGTGCCTGGGAAGGGGGCGCCAACTATGGCTACACCTTC.

The rearrangement joins TRBV5-6 to TRBJ2-2; D is undetermined. CDR3 length: 14 residues. Per the germline V gene, CDR1 is SGHDT and CDR2 is YYEEEE. Trimming removed 5 bases from V and 1 base from J, with 9 bases in between. CDR3 sequence reads: CASSGRMNTGELFF. The CDR3 DNA sequence: TGTGCCAGCAGTGGCAGAATGAACACCGGGGAGCTGTTTTTT. The full variable domain, rest sourced from reference TRBV5-6 and TRBJ2-2, is DAGVTQSPTHLIKTRGQQVTLRCSPKSGHDTVSWYQQALGQGPQFIFQYYEEEERQRGNFPDRFSGHQFPNYSSELNVNALLLGDSALYLCASSGRMNTGELFFGEGSRLTVL.

This sequence joins TRBV14 and TRBJ2-1, with D hard to call. Germline CDR1 and CDR2: SGHDN and FVKESK. The CDR3 runs to 14 residues. V was cut by 1 base and J by 4 bases, with 8 bases left in between. CDR3 sequence: CASSQVNGYNEQFF. The CDR3 nucleotides are TGTGCCAGCAGCCAAGTGAACGGGTACAATGAGCAGTTCTTC.

This chain joins TRBV11-3 and TRBJ2-1; tentative D call: TRBD1 (6 bases). From germline, CDR1 is SGHNT and CDR2 YENEEA. The CDR3 loop spans 13 amino acids. The V end was cut by 5 bases, the J end by 9 bases, with 14 bases between. This CDR3 reads CASSPTQGSEQFF. CDR3 nucleotide sequence: TGTGCCAGCAGCCCGACCCAGGGGAGTGAGCAGTTCTTC.

The rearrangement links TRBV9 to TRBJ2-7; perhaps TRBD2 as D (5 bases). The length of the CDR3 is 13 residues. CDR1 is SGDLS and CDR2 is YYNGEE in the germline V gene. V was clipped by 0 bases and J by 6 bases, with 10 bases between them. DNA for the CDR3: TGTGCCAGCAGCGTAGGGGCTGCGGGCGAGCAGTACTTC. The encoded protein is CASSVGAAGEQYF.

The J gene is TRBJ2-1, the V gene TRBV14; 9 bases fit TRBD1. Trimming took 1 base from V and 9 from J; bases not matched to a gene: 10. The CDR3 covers 16 residues. The V gene's germline CDR1 is SGHDN and CDR2 FVKESK. Here the CDR3 reads CASSQVVGQGFGEQFF. CDR3 DNA: TGTGCCAGCAGCCAAGTAGTTGGACAGGGGTTTGGTGAGCAGTTCTTC.

V usage is TRBV7-8 and J usage is TRBJ2-6, with D maybe TRBD2 (5 bases). There are 16 residues in the CDR3. Trimming cost V 2 bases and J 0 bases, with 8 bases left between them. Germline V gene lookup returns CDR1 SGHVS and CDR2 FQNEAQ. CDR3 loop: CASSLRESSGANVLTF. As DNA, the CDR3 is TGTGCCAGCAGCTTAAGGGAGAGCTCTGGGGCCAACGTCCTGACTTTC. Variable domain in full (rest from reference TRBV7-8 and TRBJ2-6): GAGVSQSPRYKVAKRGQDVALRCDPISGHVSLFWYQQALGQGPEFLTYFQNEAQLDKSGLPSDRFFAERPEGSVSTLKIQRTQQEDSAVYLCASSLRESSGANVLTFGAGSRLTVL.

The chain carries TRBV5-6 and TRBJ1-5, with TRBD1 as a possible D gene (5 bases). V was shortened by 1 base and J by 7 bases, with 9 bases between the two germline ends. The CDR3 extends over 13 amino acids. Per germline, CDR1 SGHDT and CDR2 YYEEEE. Here the CDR3 reads CASSLRGWQPQHF. The CDR3 DNA is TGTGCCAGCAGCTTGCGGGGGTGGCAGCCCCAGCATTTT.